These 19 T cell receptor beta chains originate from one sample sequenced in a study of T cell responses to AZD1222 COVID-19 vaccine. The repertoire was sequenced with immunoSEQ multiplex PCR; TCRdb's copy has only in-frame clones and lacks some. The data hold approximately 150,000 clones, with around 90% observed a single time. Specimen: peripheral blood, collected on day 0 of AZD1222 vaccination. These receptors originate from an adult in good health.

The J gene is TRBJ1-1, the V gene TRBV27; maybe TRBD1 (6 bases). Trimming removed 6 bases from V and 0 bases from J, with 11 bases in between. Per the germline V gene, CDR1 is MNHEY and CDR2 is SMNVEV (reference sequence). The CDR3 totals 14 residues. The CDR3 nucleotides read TGTGCCAGCAGCTACAGGGACATGAACACTGAAGCTTTCTTT. This translates into CASSYRDMNTEAFF.

The chain employs TRBV19 and TRBJ1-2; unclear D gene. The CDR3 is 14 amino acids. CDR1 is LNHDA, CDR2 SQIVND, per germline (reference sequence). V dropped 3 bases and J dropped 4 bases, with 12 bases sitting between them. Here the CDR3 DNA reads TGTGCCAGTAGTATGACTCGGACGTCCTATGGCTACACCTTC. This translates into CASSMTRTSYGYTF.

The chain couples TRBV28 to TRBJ1-2; D uncertain. V was shortened by 2 bases and J by 4 bases, with 11 bases between the two germline ends. CDR1 is MDHEN and CDR2 is SYDVKM in the germline V gene. The CDR3 is made up of 14 amino acids. The chain's CDR3 is CASSLTGAVYGYTF. DNA for the CDR3: TGTGCCAGCAGTTTAACGGGAGCGGTCTATGGCTACACCTTC.

The rearrangement links TRBV27 to TRBJ1-1, with 8 bases fitting TRBD1. The CDR3 is 15 residues long. The junction had 7 bases not matched to a gene; V was cut back by 6 bases and J by 1 base. CDR1 and CDR2 from the germline V gene are MNHEY and SMNVEV (reference sequence). The CDR3 loop is CASSIRQGRNTEAFF. The CDR3 DNA reads TGTGCCAGCAGCATACGACAGGGGAGGAACACTGAAGCTTTCTTT.

The genes are TRBV18 and TRBJ1-4; D gene ambiguous. Germline V gene sequence: CDR1 KGHSH, CDR2 LQKENI. The CDR3 totals 14 residues. Trimming pared 2 bases from V and 5 bases from J, leaving 9 bases between. Here the CDR3 reads CASSPKMKNEKLFF. In DNA form, the CDR3 reads TGTGCCAGCTCACCAAAAATGAAGAATGAAAAACTGTTTTTT. Complete variable domain (other parts from reference TRBV18 and TRBJ1-4): NAGVMQNPRHLVRRRGQEARLRCSPMKGHSHVYWYRQLPEEGLKFMVYLQKENIIDESGMPKERFSAEFPKEGPSILRIQQVVRGDSAAYFCASSPKMKNEKLFFGSGTQLSVL.

This sequence joins TRBV19 and TRBJ1-6; possible D gene TRBD1, 5 bases. Germline-derived CDR1 and CDR2 are LNHDA and SQIVND (reference sequence). V gave up 7 bases and J gave up 7 bases, with 17 bases separating them. The CDR3 has 15 amino acids. CDR3 sequence reads: CASTAVLRDNSPLHF. In nucleotides, the CDR3 is TGTGCCAGTACCGCCGTACTAAGGGACAATTCACCCCTCCACTTT.

The rearrangement joins TRBV18 to TRBJ2-7; 7 bases match TRBD1. V was pared by 5 bases and J by 3 bases, with 7 bases of the junction left unmatched. Germline V gives CDR1 KGHSH, CDR2 LQKENI. This CDR3 is 14 amino acids long. This CDR3 is CASSSGTANYEQYF. DNA of the CDR3: TGTGCCAGCTCATCCGGGACAGCAAACTACGAGCAGTACTTC.

The gene calls are TRBV4-1 and TRBJ2-3, with 12 bases identical to TRBD2. This CDR3 has 17 residues. V was clipped by 3 bases and J by 2 bases; unmatched bases: 6. Germline assignment: CDR1 MGHRA and CDR2 YSYEKL. In nucleotides, the CDR3 is TGCGCCAGCAGCCAGGCTAGCGGGGGGGCCGCCACAGATACGCAGTATTTT. Translation: CASSQASGGAATDTQYF.

The V gene is TRBV7-6, the J gene TRBJ1-1; D call uncertain. The CDR3 is 13 residues long. Germline V gene lookup returns CDR1 SGHVS and CDR2 FNYEAQ. Trimming shortened V by 1 base and J by 6 bases, and 9 bases separated the two germline ends. Here the CDR3 DNA reads TGTGCCAGCAGCTTAGGGGGTACCGCTGAAGCTTTCTTT. Translating gives CASSLGGTAEAFF.

The chain employs TRBV30 and TRBJ1-1; D is uncertain. The CDR3 contains 13 residues. The ends were cut back, 2 bases at V and 3 bases at J, with 10 bases in the middle. Germline V gene data show CDR1 as GTSNPN and CDR2 as SVGIG (reference sequence). The CDR3 reads CAWSRSADTEAFF. Here the CDR3 DNA reads TGTGCCTGGAGTAGGAGCGCCGACACTGAAGCTTTCTTT.

V gene TRBV20-1 combines with J gene TRBJ2-3; 8 bases map to TRBD2. The CDR3 is made up of 15 amino acids. The germline CDR1 and CDR2 sequences are DFQATT and SNEGSKA (reference sequence). Trimming at V came to 3 bases and at J to 0 bases, leaving 5 bases not matched to a gene. In nucleotides, the CDR3 is TGCAGTGCTAGTCCGGGGGGGGCTAGCACAGATACGCAGTATTTT. Protein: CSASPGGASTDTQYF.

This chain connects TRBV5-4 to TRBJ1-2; a weak D match, TRBD1 (6 bases). Trimming shortened V by 4 bases and J by 8 bases, and 18 bases separated the two germline ends. Germline CDR1 SGHNT, CDR2 YYREEE (reference sequence). CDR3 length equals 14 residues. Here the CDR3 DNA reads TGTGCCAGCAGCCTCAGGGACACGAGAGGGGGCTACACCTTC. Residues: CASSLRDTRGGYTF.

The gene calls are TRBV27 and TRBJ2-5, with D unresolved. Trimming left V 4 bases short and J 5 bases short, with 11 bases between. This CDR3 is built from 13 residues. Germline CDR1 and CDR2: MNHEY and SMNVEV (reference sequence). DNA of the CDR3: TGTGCCAGCAGTTCGGCCCGACGGGAGACCCAGTACTTC. This codes for CASSSARRETQYF.

The CDR3, as DNA: TGTGCCAGCAGTTCCTACAGGGGGAGCTCCTACAATGAGCAGTTCTTC. Translation gives CASSSYRGSSYNEQFF. The chain employs TRBV27 and TRBJ2-1, with 8 bases matching TRBD1. The CDR3 length is 16 residues. V lost 4 bases to trimming and J lost 0 bases; unmatched junction nucleotides: 5. Per the germline V gene, CDR1 is MNHEY and CDR2 is SMNVEV (reference sequence).

The chain combines TRBV9 with TRBJ2-3, with D perhaps TRBD1 (5 bases). Trimming took off 3 bases at V and 3 bases at J, with 26 bases between the two ends. The CDR3 consists of 19 residues. Germline V gives CDR1 SGDLS, CDR2 YYNGEE. CDR3 sequence reads: CASSAAGVGALWWTDTQYF. The CDR3 nucleotides are TGTGCCAGCAGCGCCGCTGGAGTAGGGGCCTTGTGGTGGACAGATACGCAGTATTTT.

The rearrangement joins TRBV6-5 to TRBJ1-6; possible D gene TRBD1, 6 bases. The CDR3 extends over 15 amino acids. Germline loops: CDR1 MNHEY, CDR2 SVGAGI. The germline V and J ends were trimmed by 6 bases and 7 bases, with 16 bases remaining between them. This CDR3 reads CASRDSQRGNSPLHF. In DNA, the CDR3 is TGTGCCAGCAGGGACAGCCAACGTGGGAATTCACCCCTCCACTTT.

The rearrangement links TRBV12-2 to TRBJ2-3; TRBD2, the D gene given by the table, was not confirmed from the DNA. TRBV12-2 is a documented pseudogene. The CDR3 runs 15 residues. CDR3 region: CASRPWTSGTDTQYF. CDR3 in DNA: TGTGCAAGTCGCCCCTGGACTAGCGGCACAGATACGCAGTATTTT.

The chain joins TRBV7-9 to TRBJ1-2; D uncertain. Trimming took 4 bases from V and 3 from J, leaving 6 bases between them. This CDR3 comprises 12 residues. Germline assignment: CDR1 SEHNR and CDR2 FQNEAQ (reference sequence). The CDR3 spells CASSSGYYGYTF. CDR3 nucleotide sequence: TGTGCCAGCAGCTCCGGGTACTATGGCTACACCTTC.

V usage is TRBV7-2 and J usage is TRBJ1-6; a possible D gene is TRBD1 (5 bases). CDR1 and CDR2 from the germline V gene are SGHTA and FQGNSA. The V gene lost 7 bases and the J gene lost 7 bases, with 14 bases spanning the gap. This CDR3 has 14 residues. The CDR3 reads CASTFGGNNSPLHF. In DNA form, the CDR3 reads TGTGCCAGCACCTTCGGGGGAAACAATTCACCCCTCCACTTT.